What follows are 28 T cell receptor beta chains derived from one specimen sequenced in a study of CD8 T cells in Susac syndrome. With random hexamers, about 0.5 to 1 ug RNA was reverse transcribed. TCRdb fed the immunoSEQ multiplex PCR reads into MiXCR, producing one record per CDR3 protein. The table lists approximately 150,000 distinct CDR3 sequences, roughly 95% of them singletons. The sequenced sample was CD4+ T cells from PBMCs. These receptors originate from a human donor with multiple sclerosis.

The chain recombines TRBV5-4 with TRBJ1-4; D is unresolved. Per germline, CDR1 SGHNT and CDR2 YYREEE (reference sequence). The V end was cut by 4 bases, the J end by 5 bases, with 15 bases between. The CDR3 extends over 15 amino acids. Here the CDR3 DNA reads TGTGCCAGCAGCGCGGATCCGACGGGAAATGAAAAACTGTTTTTT. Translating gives CASSADPTGNEKLFF.

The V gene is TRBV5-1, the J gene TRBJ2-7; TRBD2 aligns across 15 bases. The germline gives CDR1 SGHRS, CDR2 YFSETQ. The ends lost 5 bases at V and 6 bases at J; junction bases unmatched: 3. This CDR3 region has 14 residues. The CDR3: CASRSGLAGGEQYF. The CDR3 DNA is TGCGCCAGCAGATCGGGACTAGCGGGGGGCGAGCAGTACTTC.

Here the CDR3 DNA reads TGTGCCAGCAGTGGGGACGCTGGCTCCTACAATGAGCAGTTCTTC. It codes for CASSGDAGSYNEQFF. J is TRBJ2-1 and V is TRBV7-9; D tentatively fits TRBD1 or TRBD2 (5 bases each). With 6 bases removed from V and 0 bases from J, the gap between germline ends came to 12 bases. CDR3 length: 15 amino acids. Germline assignment: CDR1 SEHNR and CDR2 FQNEAQ (reference sequence).

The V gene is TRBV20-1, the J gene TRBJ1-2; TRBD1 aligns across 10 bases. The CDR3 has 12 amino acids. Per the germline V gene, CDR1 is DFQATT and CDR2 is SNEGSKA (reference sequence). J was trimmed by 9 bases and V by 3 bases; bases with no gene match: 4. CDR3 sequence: CSARGTGDSYTF. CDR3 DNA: TGCAGTGCTAGGGGGACAGGGGATAGCTACACCTTC.

CDR3 sequence (DNA): TGCGCCAGCACCCAAGGACTAGCGGGAGGGCCGTACACCGGGGAGCTGTTTTTT. This encodes CASTQGLAGGPYTGELFF. The V gene is TRBV10-2, the J gene TRBJ2-2; 15 positions match TRBD2. Germline V lookup: CDR1 WSHSY, CDR2 SAAADI. The ends lost 7 bases at V and 3 bases at J; junction bases unmatched: 9. The CDR3 loop spans 18 amino acids.

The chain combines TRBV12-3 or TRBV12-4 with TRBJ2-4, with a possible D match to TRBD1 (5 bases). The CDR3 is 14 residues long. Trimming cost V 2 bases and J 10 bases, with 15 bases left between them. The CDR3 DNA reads TGTGCCAGCAGTTTACGACAGTTTACCTGGATTCAGTACTTC. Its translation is CASSLRQFTWIQYF.

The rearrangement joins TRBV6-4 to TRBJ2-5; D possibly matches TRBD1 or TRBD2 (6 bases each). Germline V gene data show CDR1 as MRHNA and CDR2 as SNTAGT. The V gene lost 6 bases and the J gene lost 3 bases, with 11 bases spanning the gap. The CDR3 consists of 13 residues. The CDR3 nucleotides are TGTGCCAGCAGGGAGGGGGGAGAAGAGACCCAGTACTTC. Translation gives CASREGGEETQYF.

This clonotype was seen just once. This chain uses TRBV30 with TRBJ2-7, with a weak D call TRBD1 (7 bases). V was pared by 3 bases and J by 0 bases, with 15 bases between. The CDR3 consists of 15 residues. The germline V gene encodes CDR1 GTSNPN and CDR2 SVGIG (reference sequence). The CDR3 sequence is CAWSPGGGSSYEQYF. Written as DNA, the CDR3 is TGTGCCTGGAGCCCTGGAGGGGGCAGCTCCTACGAGCAGTACTTC.

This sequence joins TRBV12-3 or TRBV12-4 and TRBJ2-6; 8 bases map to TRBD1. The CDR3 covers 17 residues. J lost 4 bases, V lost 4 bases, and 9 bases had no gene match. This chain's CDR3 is CASSWGTGLSGANVLTF. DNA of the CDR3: TGTGCCAGCAGTTGGGGGACAGGTTTGTCGGGGGCCAACGTCCTGACTTTC.

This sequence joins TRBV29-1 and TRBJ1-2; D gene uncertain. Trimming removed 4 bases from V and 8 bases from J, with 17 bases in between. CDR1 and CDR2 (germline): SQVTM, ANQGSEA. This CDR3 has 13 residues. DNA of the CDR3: TGCAGCGTTGGAGGTGTCTCCCCCGAAGGCTACACCTTC. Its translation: CSVGGVSPEGYTF.

The CDR3: CASSVAPGVSDEQFF. DNA of the CDR3: TGTGCCAGCAGCGTAGCTCCAGGGGTTAGTGATGAGCAGTTCTTC. The chain joins TRBV9 to TRBJ2-1, with D perhaps matching TRBD1 (6 bases). V was cut by 0 bases and J by 8 bases, with 15 bases left in between. The CDR3 sequence is 15 residues long. Looked up from germline, CDR1 is SGDLS and CDR2 is YYNGEE.

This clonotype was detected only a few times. CDR3 amino acids: CSAGTSYEQYF. The CDR3, as DNA: TGCAGTGCTGGTACCTCTTACGAGCAGTACTTC. This chain joins TRBV20-1 and TRBJ2-7, with no clear D. This CDR3 has 11 residues. The V gene's germline CDR1 is DFQATT and CDR2 SNEGSKA (reference sequence). Trimming removed 5 bases from V and 4 bases from J, with 9 bases in between.

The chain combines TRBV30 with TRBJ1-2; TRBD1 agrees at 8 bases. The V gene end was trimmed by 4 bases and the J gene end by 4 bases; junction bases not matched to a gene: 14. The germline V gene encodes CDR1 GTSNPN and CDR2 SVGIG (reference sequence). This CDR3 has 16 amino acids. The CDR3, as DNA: TGTGCCTGGACCACCTTGGGTCAGGGGGCCTCCTATGGCTACACCTTC. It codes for CAWTTLGQGASYGYTF.

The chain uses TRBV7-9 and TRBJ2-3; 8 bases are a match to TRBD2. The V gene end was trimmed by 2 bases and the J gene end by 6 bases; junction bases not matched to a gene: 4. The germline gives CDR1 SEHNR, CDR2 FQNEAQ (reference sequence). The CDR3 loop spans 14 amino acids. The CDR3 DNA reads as TGTGCCAGCAGCTTAAGCGGGAGTGCCGATACGCAGTATTTT. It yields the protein CASSLSGSADTQYF.

The DNA for the CDR3 is TGCGCCAGCAGTTCAACAGGGGGCGGAAATACGCAGTATTTT. Its translation: CASSSTGGGNTQYF. The chain recombines TRBV4-3 with TRBJ2-3; 9 bases map to TRBD1. Germline trimming cut 6 bases from V and 7 bases from J; bases unmatched to any gene: 8. Germline lookup yields CDR1 LGHNA and CDR2 YSLEER. CDR3 length: 14 amino acids.

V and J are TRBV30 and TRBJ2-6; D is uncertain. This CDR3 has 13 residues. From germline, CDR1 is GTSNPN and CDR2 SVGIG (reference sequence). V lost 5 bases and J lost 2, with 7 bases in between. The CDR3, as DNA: TGTGCCTGGTTGCGGCCTGGGGCCAACGTCCTGACTTTC. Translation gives CAWLRPGANVLTF.

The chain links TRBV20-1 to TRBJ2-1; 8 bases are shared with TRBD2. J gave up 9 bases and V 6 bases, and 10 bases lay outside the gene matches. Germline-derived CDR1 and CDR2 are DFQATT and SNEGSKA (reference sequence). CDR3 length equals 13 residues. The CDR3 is CSAERGTWVEQFF. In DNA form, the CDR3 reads TGCAGTGCGGAGCGGGGGACGTGGGTTGAGCAGTTCTTC.

CDR3 loop: CASSRLAGVHYEQYF. The CDR3 DNA follows: TGTGCCAGCAGTAGACTAGCGGGAGTGCACTACGAGCAGTACTTC. The rearrangement uses TRBV2 and TRBJ2-7; 12 nucleotides align to TRBD2. Germline CDR1 SNHLY, CDR2 FYNNEI. There are 15 residues in the CDR3. After removal of 5 bases from V and 3 bases from J, the junction contained 5 bases not matched to a gene.

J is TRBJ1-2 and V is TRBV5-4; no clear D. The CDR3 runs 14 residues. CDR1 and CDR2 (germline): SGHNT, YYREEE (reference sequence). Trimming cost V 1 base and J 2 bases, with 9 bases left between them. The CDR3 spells CASSLTSTNYGYTF. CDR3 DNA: TGTGCCAGCAGCTTGACAAGCACAAACTATGGCTACACCTTC.

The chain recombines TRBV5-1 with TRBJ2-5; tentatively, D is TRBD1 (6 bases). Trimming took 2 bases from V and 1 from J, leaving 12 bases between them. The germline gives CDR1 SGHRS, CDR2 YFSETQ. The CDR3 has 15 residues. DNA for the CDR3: TGCGCCAGCAGCTTCGTTTTGGGGGCCCAAGAGACCCAGTACTTC. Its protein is CASSFVLGAQETQYF.

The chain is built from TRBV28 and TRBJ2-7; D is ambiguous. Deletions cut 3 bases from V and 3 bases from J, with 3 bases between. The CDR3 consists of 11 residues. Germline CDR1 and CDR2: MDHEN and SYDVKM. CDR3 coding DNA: TGTGCCAGCAGTTTGGTCTACGAGCAGTACTTC. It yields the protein CASSLVYEQYF.

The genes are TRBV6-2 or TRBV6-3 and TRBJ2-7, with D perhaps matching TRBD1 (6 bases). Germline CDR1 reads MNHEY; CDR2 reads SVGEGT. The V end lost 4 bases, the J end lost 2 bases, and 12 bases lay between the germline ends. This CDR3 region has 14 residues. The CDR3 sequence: CASSFGTNTYEQYF. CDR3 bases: TGTGCCAGCAGTTTTGGGACAAATACCTACGAGCAGTACTTC.

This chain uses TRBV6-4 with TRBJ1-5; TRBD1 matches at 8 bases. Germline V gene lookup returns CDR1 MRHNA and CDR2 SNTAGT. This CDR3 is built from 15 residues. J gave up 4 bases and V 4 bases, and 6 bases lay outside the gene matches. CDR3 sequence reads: CASSVTGGTNQPQHF. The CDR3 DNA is TGTGCCAGCAGTGTTACAGGGGGTACTAATCAGCCCCAGCATTTT.

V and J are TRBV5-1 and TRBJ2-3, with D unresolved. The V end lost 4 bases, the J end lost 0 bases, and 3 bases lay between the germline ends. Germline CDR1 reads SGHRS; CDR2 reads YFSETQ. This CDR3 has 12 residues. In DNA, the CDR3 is TGCGCCAGCAGCATAAGCACAGATACGCAGTATTTT. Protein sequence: CASSISTDTQYF. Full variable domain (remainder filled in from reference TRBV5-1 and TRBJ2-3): KAGVTQTPRYLIKTRGQQVTLSCSPISGHRSVSWYQQTPGQGLQFLFEYFSETQRNKGNFPGRFSGRQFSNSRSEMNVSTLELGDSALYLCASSISTDTQYFGPGTRLTVL.

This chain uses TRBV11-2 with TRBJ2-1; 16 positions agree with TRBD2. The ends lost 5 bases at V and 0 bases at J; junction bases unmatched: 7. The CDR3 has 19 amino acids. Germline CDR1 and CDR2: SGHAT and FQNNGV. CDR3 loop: CASSPIGTSGRVSYNEQFF. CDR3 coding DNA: TGTGCCAGCAGCCCGATCGGGACTAGCGGGAGGGTCTCCTACAATGAGCAGTTCTTC.

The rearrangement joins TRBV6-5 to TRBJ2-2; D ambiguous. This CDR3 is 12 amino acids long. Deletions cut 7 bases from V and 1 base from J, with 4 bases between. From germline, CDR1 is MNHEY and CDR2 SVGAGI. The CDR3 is CASTQNTGELFF. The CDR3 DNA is TGTGCCAGCACCCAGAACACCGGGGAGCTGTTTTTT.

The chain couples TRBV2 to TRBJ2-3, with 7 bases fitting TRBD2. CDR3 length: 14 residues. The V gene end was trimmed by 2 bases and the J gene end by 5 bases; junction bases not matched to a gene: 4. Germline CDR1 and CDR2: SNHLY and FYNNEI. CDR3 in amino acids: CASSENPGGDTQYF. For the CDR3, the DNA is TGTGCCAGCAGTGAAAACCCGGGGGGAGATACGCAGTATTTT. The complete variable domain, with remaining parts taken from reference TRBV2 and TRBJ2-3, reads EPEVTQTPSHQVTQMGQEVILRCVPISNHLYFYWYRQILGQKVEFLVSFYNNEISEKSEIFDDQFSVERPDGSNFTLKIRSTKLEDSAMYFCASSENPGGDTQYFGPGTRLTVL.

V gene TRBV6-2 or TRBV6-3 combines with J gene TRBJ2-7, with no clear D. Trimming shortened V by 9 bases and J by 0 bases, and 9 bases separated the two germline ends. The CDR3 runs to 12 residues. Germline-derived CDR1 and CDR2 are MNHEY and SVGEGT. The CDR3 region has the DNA TGTGCCAGTAGAACCAGCTCCTACGAGCAGTACTTC. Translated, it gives CASRTSSYEQYF.